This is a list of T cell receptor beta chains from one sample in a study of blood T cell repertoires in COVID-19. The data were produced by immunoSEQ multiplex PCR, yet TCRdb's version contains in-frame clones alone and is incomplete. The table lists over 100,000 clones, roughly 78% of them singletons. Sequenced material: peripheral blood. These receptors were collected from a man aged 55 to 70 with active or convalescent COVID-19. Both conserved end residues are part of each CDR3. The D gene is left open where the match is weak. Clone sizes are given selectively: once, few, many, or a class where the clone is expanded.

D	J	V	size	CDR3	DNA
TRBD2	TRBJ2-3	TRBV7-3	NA	CASSTTSGPRPSTDTQYF	TGTGCCAGCAGCACGACTAGCGGGCCACGACCCAGCACAGATACGCAGTATTTT
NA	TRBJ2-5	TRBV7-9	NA	CASTNKETQYF	TGTGCCAGCACTAATAAAGAGACCCAGTACTTC
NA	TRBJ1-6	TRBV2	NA	CASRFGENSPLHF	TGTGCCAGCCGGTTCGGGGAAAATTCACCCCTCCACTTT
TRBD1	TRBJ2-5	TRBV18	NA	CASSPRDRGQETQYF	TGTGCCAGCTCACCGAGGGACAGGGGACAAGAGACCCAGTACTTC
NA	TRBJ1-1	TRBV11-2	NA	CASSLGRVAFF	TGTGCCAGCAGCTTGGGCAGGGTGGCTTTCTTT
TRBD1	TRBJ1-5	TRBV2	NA	CASSPRTGNNQPQHF	TGTGCCAGCAGTCCTAGGACAGGAAATAATCAGCCCCAGCATTTT
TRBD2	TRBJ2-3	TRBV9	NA	CASSVDLAGTDTQYF	TGTGCCAGCAGCGTAGATCTAGCGGGAACAGATACGCAGTATTTT
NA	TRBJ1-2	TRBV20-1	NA	CSASRANYGYTF	TGCAGTGCTAGTCGAGCGAACTATGGCTACACCTTC
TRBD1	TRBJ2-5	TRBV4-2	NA	CASSLGRGQAGQETQYF	TGTGCCAGCAGCCTAGGGCGGGGACAGGCGGGACAAGAGACCCAGTACTTC
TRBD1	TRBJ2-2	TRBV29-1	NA	CSVESGTGSGELFF	TGCAGCGTTGAATCTGGGACAGGGTCCGGGGAGCTGTTTTTT
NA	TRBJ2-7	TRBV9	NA	CASSPRGLSYEQYF	TGTGCCAGCAGCCCCCGCGGACTCTCCTACGAGCAGTACTTC
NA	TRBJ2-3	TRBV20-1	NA	CSASRGAQAVDTQYF	TGCAGTGCTAGTCGGGGGGCGCAGGCGGTCGATACGCAGTATTTT
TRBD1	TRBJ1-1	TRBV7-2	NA	CASSPREGTGGPRTEAFF	TGTGCCAGCAGCCCCAGGGAGGGGACAGGGGGGCCGCGCACTGAAGCTTTCTTT
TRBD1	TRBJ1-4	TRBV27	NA	CASSTRTGLGEKLFF	TGTGCCAGCAGTACCCGGACAGGGTTGGGTGAAAAACTGTTTTTT
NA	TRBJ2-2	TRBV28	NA	CASSSAGLGNTGELFF	TGTGCCAGCAGTTCGGCGGGGCTTGGTAACACCGGGGAGCTGTTTTTT
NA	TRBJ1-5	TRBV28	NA	CASSSPPGNRQPQHF	TGTGCCAGCAGTTCCCCCCCAGGGAACCGTCAGCCCCAGCATTTT
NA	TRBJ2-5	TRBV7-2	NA	CASSPQALGETQYF	TGTGCCAGCAGCCCCCAAGCCCTAGGAGAGACCCAGTACTTC
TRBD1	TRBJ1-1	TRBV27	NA	CASSWSTGGTEAFF	TGTGCCAGCAGTTGGTCGACAGGGGGCACTGAAGCTTTCTTT
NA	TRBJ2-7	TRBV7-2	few	CASSLRGAREQYF	TGTGCCAGCAGCCTACGCGGGGCGAGGGAGCAGTACTTC
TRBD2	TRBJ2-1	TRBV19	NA	CASSSGRDNNEQFF	TGTGCCAGTAGTAGCGGGAGAGATAACAATGAGCAGTTCTTC
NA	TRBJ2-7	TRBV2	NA	CASSAGLGYEQYF	TGTGCCAGCAGTGCCGGGTTGGGCTACGAGCAGTACTTC
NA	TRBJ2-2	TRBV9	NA	CASSVAVGVNTGELFF	TGTGCCAGCAGCGTAGCGGTGGGAGTTAACACCGGGGAGCTGTTTTTT
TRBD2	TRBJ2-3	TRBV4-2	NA	CASRRLAASGTDTQYF	TGTGCCAGCAGGAGACTAGCGGCCTCCGGCACAGATACGCAGTATTTT
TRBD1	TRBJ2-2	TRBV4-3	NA	CASSQDRIGGSWAGELFF	TGCGCCAGCAGCCAAGATCGGATAGGGGGCTCTTGGGCCGGGGAGCTGTTTTTT
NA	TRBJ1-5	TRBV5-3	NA	CARSLIEPGRGLYSNQPQHF	TGTGCCAGAAGCTTGATAGAACCGGGACGGGGACTTTATAGCAATCAGCCCCAGCATTTT
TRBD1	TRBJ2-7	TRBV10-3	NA	CAISSGQGDAYEQYF	TGTGCCATCAGTTCAGGACAGGGGGATGCCTACGAGCAGTACTTC
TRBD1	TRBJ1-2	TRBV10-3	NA	CAISMGQSQDYGYTF	TGTGCCATCAGTATGGGACAGTCTCAGGACTATGGCTACACCTTC
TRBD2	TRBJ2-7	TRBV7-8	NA	CASSLAAGGPYEQYF	TGTGCCAGCAGCTTAGCGGCGGGAGGGCCATACGAGCAGTACTTC
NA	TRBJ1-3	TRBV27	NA	CASSPRARQGNTIYF	TGTGCCAGCAGTCCCCGGGCCCGACAGGGAAACACCATATATTTT
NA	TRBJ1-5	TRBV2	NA	CASSGQGRYQPQHF	TGTGCCAGCAGTGGCCAGGGAAGGTATCAGCCCCAGCATTTT
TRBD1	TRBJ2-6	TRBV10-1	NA	CASSLAGQGARGANVLTF	TGCGCCAGCAGTTTAGCGGGACAGGGGGCGCGAGGGGCCAACGTCCTGACTTTC
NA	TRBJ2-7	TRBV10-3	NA	CAIRGLSSYEQYF	TGTGCCATCAGAGGACTGAGCTCCTACGAGCAGTACTTC
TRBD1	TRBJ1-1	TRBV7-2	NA	CASSPQGGNTEAFF	TGTGCCAGCAGTCCACAGGGGGGGAACACTGAAGCTTTCTTT
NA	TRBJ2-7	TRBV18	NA	CASSPIQVVYEQYF	TGTGCCAGCTCACCAATCCAGGTGGTCTACGAGCAGTACTTC
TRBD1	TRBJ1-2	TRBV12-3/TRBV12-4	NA	CASSSDRDYGYTF	TGTGCCAGCAGTAGTGACAGGGACTATGGCTACACCTTC
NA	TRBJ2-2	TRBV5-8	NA	CASSRGYAGRGTGELFF	TGTGCCAGCAGCCGCGGGTATGCGGGACGGGGCACCGGGGAGCTGTTTTTT
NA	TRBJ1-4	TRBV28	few	CASSLAGREKLFF	TGTGCCAGCAGTTTAGCGGGCCGAGAAAAACTGTTTTTT
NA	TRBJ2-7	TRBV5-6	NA	CASSLEDSYEQYF	TGTGCCAGCAGCTTGGAGGACTCGTACGAGCAGTACTTC
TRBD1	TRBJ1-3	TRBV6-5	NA	CASPTGVGNTIYF	TGTGCCAGCCCGACAGGGGTTGGAAACACCATATATTTT
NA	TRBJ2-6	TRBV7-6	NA	CASRSSASGANVLTF	TGTGCCAGCAGATCAAGCGCCTCTGGGGCCAACGTCCTGACTTTC
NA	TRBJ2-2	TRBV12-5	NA	CASGLPLGGELFF	TGTGCTAGTGGTTTGCCCCTCGGCGGGGAGCTGTTTTTT
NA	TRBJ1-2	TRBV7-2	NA	CASSASIRTAYYGYTF	TGTGCCAGCAGCGCATCAATTCGGACAGCGTACTATGGCTACACCTTC
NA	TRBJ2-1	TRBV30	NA	CAWSPQEGGYNEQFF	TGTGCCTGGAGCCCACAGGAGGGGGGGTACAATGAGCAGTTCTTC
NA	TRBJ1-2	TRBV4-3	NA	CASSQDPGVYGYTF	TGCGCCAGCAGCCAAGATCCGGGGGTCTATGGCTACACCTTC
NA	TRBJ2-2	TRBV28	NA	CASSSSGGTGELFF	TGTGCCAGCAGTTCTAGTGGTGGAACCGGGGAGCTGTTTTTT
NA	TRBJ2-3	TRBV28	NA	CASSLPTPGTQYF	TGTGCCAGCAGTTTGCCTACCCCAGGGACGCAGTATTTT
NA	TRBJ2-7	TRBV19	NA	CASSIGQYYEQYF	TGTGCCAGTAGTATAGGACAGTACTACGAGCAGTACTTC
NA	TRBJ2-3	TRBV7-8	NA	CASSLGVQGLDTQYF	TGTGCCAGCAGCTTAGGCGTCCAGGGATTGGATACGCAGTATTTT
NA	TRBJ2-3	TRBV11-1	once	CASSPQAGSTDTQYF	TGTGCCAGCAGCCCTCAGGCAGGGAGCACAGATACGCAGTATTTT
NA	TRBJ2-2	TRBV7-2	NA	CASSLFRSGELFF	TGTGCCAGCAGCTTATTTAGATCCGGGGAGCTGTTTTTT
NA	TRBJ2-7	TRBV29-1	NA	CSVASSYEQYF	TGCAGCGTTGCCAGCTCCTACGAGCAGTACTTC
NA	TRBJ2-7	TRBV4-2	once	CASSPTGSAYEQYF	TGTGCCAGCAGCCCGACCGGGTCCGCCTACGAGCAGTACTTC
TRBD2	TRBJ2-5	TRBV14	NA	CASSPRGGTRQRETQYF	TGTGCCAGCAGCCCGAGGGGAGGGACGAGACAACGAGAGACCCAGTACTTC
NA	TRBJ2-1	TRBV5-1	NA	CASSVAGNNEQFF	TGCGCCAGCAGTGTGGCGGGAAACAATGAGCAGTTCTTC
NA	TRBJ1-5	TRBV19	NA	CASNGRGSGNQPQHF	TGTGCCAGTAATGGGAGGGGTTCGGGCAATCAGCCCCAGCATTTT
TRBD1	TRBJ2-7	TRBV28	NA	CASSEGEWTGYF	TGTGCCAGCAGTGAAGGGGAGTGGACAGGGTACTTC
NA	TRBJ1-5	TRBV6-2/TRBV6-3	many	CASSSPGGAQPQHF	TGTGCCAGCAGTTCCCCTGGCGGCGCTCAGCCCCAGCATTTT
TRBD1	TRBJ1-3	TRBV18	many	CASSRSQGAAGNTIYF	TGTGCCAGCTCACGAAGCCAGGGGGCAGCTGGAAACACCATATATTTT
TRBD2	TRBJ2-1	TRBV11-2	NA	CASSRTSGRASYNEQFF	TGTGCCAGCAGCCGGACTAGCGGGAGGGCCAGTTACAATGAGCAGTTCTTC